Following are 3 T cell receptor beta chains from one sample sequenced in a study of shared T cell receptors in the human thymus. The table came from immunoSEQ multiplex PCR; TCRdb's copy has only in-frame clones and leaves some out. The table has 700,000 or so clones, 80% to 90% seen once. This sample was also put to use in a study of human thymus T cells.

Sequencing was done on a sample of thymocytes. Receptor source: a girl under two years old with a congenital heart defect.

V usage is TRBV7-9 and J usage is TRBJ1-2, with 10 bases identical to TRBD1. Trimming removed 1 base from V and 6 bases from J; junction bases left unmatched: 11. The CDR3 loop spans 17 amino acids. CDR1 is SEHNR and CDR2 is FQNEAQ in the germline V gene (reference sequence). The CDR3 loop reads CASSLEGRQGARDGYTF. CDR3 bases: TGTGCCAGCAGCTTAGAGGGACGACAGGGGGCGCGGGATGGCTACACCTTC.

The rearrangement links TRBV28 to TRBJ1-2; TRBD1 might be the D (6 bases). V was clipped by 8 bases and J by 8 bases, with 12 bases between them. CDR3 length equals 11 residues. Germline loops: CDR1 MDHEN, CDR2 SYDVKM. For the CDR3, the DNA is TGTGCCAGCTTTCAGGGGAGCGGCTACACCTTC. This codes for CASFQGSGYTF.

The chain links TRBV5-1 to TRBJ1-6, with TRBD1 as a possible D gene (5 bases). Trimming removed 4 bases at V and 5 bases at J, with 16 bases between. CDR1 is SGHRS, CDR2 YFSETQ, per germline. The CDR3 runs 16 residues. CDR3 region: CASSPTGQGHNSPLHF. CDR3 DNA: TGCGCCAGCAGCCCTACCGGGCAGGGCCATAATTCACCCCTCCACTTT. The variable domain in full, completed from reference TRBV5-1 and TRBJ1-6, reads KAGVTQTPRYLIKTRGQQVTLSCSPISGHRSVSWYQQTPGQGLQFLFEYFSETQRNKGNFPGRFSGRQFSNSRSEMNVSTLELGDSALYLCASSPTGQGHNSPLHFGNGTRLTVT.